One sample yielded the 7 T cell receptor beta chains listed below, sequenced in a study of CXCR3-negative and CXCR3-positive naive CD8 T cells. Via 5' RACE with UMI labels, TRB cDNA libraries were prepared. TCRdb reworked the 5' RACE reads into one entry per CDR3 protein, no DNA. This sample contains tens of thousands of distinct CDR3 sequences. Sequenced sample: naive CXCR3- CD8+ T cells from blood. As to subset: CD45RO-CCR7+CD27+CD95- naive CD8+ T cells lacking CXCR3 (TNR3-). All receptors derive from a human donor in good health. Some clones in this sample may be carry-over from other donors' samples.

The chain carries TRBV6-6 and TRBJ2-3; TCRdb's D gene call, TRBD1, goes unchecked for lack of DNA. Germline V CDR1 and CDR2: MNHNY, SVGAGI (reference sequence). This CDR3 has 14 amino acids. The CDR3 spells CASSPGEASDTQYF.

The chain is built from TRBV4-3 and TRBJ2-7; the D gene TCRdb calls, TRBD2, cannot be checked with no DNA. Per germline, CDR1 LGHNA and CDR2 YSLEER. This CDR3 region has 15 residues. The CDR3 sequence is CASSQAQRGTYEQYF.

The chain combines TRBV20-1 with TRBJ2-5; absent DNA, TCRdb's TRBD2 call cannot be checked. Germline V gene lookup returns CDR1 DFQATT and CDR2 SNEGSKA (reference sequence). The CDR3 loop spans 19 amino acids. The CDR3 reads CSAPLTPGLAALNQETQYF.

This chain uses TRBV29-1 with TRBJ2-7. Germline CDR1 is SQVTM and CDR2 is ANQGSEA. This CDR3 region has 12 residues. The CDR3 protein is CSVEDLQGEQYF.

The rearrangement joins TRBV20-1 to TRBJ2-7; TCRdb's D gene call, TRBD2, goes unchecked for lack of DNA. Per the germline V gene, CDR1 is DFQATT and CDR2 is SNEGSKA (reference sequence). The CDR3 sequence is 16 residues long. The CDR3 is CSARDQNSGDSYEQYF.

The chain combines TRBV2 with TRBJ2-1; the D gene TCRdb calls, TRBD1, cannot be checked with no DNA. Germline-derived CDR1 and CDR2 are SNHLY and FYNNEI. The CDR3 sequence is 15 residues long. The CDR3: CASSQTASSYNEQFF.

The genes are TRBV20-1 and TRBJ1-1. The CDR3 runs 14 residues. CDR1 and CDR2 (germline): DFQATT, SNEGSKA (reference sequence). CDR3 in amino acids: CSAQTPGIWTEAFF.